This T cell receptor beta chain derives from a study of CD8 T cells in Susac syndrome. Random hexamers were used to reverse transcribe the RNA input (roughly 0.5 to 1 ug). TCR beta CDR3 was amplified by immunoSEQ covering 54 Vbeta and 13 Jbeta. TCRdb redid the calling of the immunoSEQ multiplex PCR reads with MiXCR, one entry per CDR3 protein. The table records roughly 200,000 distinct CDR3 sequences, 85% to 95% of them present only once. As concerns this clonotype: Antigen unknown.

Study results and caveats: That the number of individuals in its TCR sequencing and HLA analysis was relatively small was acknowledged by the study.

From blood CD8+ and CD4+ T cells, the TCR beta chain was sequenced. The multiple sclerosis controls were treatment-naive patients, and their relapsing-remitting disease was stable or active. The sample consisted of CD4+ T cells from PBMCs. The clonotype comes from a human donor with multiple sclerosis.

The DNA for the CDR3 is TGTGCCAGCAGCCAAGATTTGAACTCCCAGGAGACCCAGTACTTC. It specifies CASSQDLNSQETQYF. The chain couples TRBV4-2 to TRBJ2-5; D unresolved. Trimming removed 0 bases from V and 5 bases from J, with 13 bases in between. CDR1 and CDR2 (germline): LGHNA, YNFKEQ. This CDR3 comprises 15 residues.